This T cell receptor beta chain was obtained from a study of shared clonotypes between healthy human individuals. Study-level information: There were three CD4 naive, three CD4 memory, two CD8 naive and one CD8 memory plates per donor.

Study observations and caveats: Only a few donors were included, so the genetic and exposure-history diversity represented was limited.

The CDR3 runs 14 residues. In germline, CDR1 is SQVTM, CDR2 ANQGSEA. Trimming cost V 6 bases and J 4 bases; bases outside gene matches: 9. The donors were adults (healthy and HIV-negative) with no recent acute infections or vaccinations. Every one of the donors was a Caucasian adult that lived in Nashville, Tennessee. Produced via immunoSEQ multiplex PCR; TCRdb's table is partial and in-frame only. Here the sample spans over 2 million clones, 80% to 95% being singletons. This clone has a single count. The antigen is not known. This sequence originates from a man aged 18 to 30 in good health. Some clones in this sample may be carry-over from other donors' samples. The chain links TRBV29-1 to TRBJ1-1; 9 nucleotides align to TRBD1. What was sequenced was naive CD4+ T cells from PBMCs. The subset: CD45RA+ positively selected. CDR3 nucleotide sequence: TGCAGCGTACAACAGGGGGCGCGGGGCACTGAAGCTTTCTTT. The encoded protein is CSVQQGARGTEAFF.